This TCR beta chain was captured by sequencing in a study of memory CD4+ T cells and cytomegalovirus serostatus. The sort gate was single viable CD3+CD4+CD8-CD45RO+ cells for memory CD4+ T cells. Assay: immunoSEQ multiplex PCR; the TCRdb copy retains only in-frame clones and omits some. The repertoire holds 48,000 or so clones, with around 78% as singletons. Sequenced input: memory CD4+ T cells from blood. This receptor was obtained from an adult in good health and CMV-seronegative.

This CDR3 is CASSLYGTVPYEQYF. CDR3 DNA sequence: TGTGCCAGCAGCTTGTACGGCACAGTCCCCTACGAGCAGTACTTC. The genes are TRBV5-6 and TRBJ2-7, with D unresolved. The CDR3 contains 15 residues. Germline V gene lookup returns CDR1 SGHDT and CDR2 YYEEEE. The V end was cut by 1 base, the J end by 2 bases, with 13 bases between.